The clone carrying this T cell receptor (beta chain) was picked up a small number of times. Some clones are missing from TCRdb's copy, which holds only in-frame ones; the method was immunoSEQ multiplex PCR. The table has about 77,000 clones, roughly 91% seen once. The entry originates in a study of T cell changes during pregnancy in multiple sclerosis. CDR1 and CDR2 (germline): SGHRS, YFSETQ. The CDR3 covers 12 residues. V lost 2 bases and J 3 bases, leaving 3 bases between the germline ends. The source was peripheral blood, collected after pregnancy. This sequence was found in a female donor in good health, enrolled as a control in a pregnancy study. The chain has TRBV5-1 and TRBJ1-3; the D is unclear. In DNA, the CDR3 is TGCGCCAGCAGCTTACTTGGAAACACCATATATTTT. Amino acids: CASSLLGNTIYF. Drawing the rest from reference TRBV5-1 and TRBJ1-3, the complete variable domain is KAGVTQTPRYLIKTRGQQVTLSCSPISGHRSVSWYQQTPGQGLQFLFEYFSETQRNKGNFPGRFSGRQFSNSRSEMNVSTLELGDSALYLCASSLLGNTIYFGEGSWLTVV.